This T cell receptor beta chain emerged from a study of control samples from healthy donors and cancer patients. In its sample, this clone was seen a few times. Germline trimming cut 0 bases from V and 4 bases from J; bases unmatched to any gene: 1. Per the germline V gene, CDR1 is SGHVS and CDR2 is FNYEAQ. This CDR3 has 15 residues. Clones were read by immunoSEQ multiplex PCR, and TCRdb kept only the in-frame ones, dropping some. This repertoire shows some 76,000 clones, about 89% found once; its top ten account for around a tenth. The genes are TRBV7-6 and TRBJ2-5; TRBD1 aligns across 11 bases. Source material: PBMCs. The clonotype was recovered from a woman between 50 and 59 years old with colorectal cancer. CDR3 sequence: CASSLAGTGGETQYF. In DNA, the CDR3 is TGTGCCAGCAGCTTAGCCGGGACAGGGGGAGAGACCCAGTACTTC.